A single sample is the source of the 20 T cell receptor beta chains below, sequenced in a study of OX40 agonist ivuxolimab in advanced cancers. TCRdb's table, derived via immunoSEQ multiplex PCR, lists solely in-frame clones and lacks some. The table lists 80,000 or so clones, about nine tenths of them singletons. The material sequenced was CD4+ or CD8+ T cells sorted from blood, taken in a trial of the OX40 agonist ivuxolimab. These receptors were collected from an adult with an advanced solid tumor such as melanoma, head and neck, liver or kidney cancer.

The chain links TRBV6-5 to TRBJ1-1, with 7 bases matching TRBD1. J gave up 3 bases and V 6 bases, and 10 bases lay outside the gene matches. The CDR3 runs 15 residues. The V gene's germline CDR1 is MNHEY and CDR2 SVGAGI. The DNA for the CDR3 is TGTGCCAGCAGGCCGGCCGGGACAGCGGACACTGAAGCTTTCTTT. Translation: CASRPAGTADTEAFF.

The genes are TRBV4-1 and TRBJ2-2; the D gene is possibly TRBD2 (5 bases). Trimming took 4 bases from V and 0 from J, leaving 6 bases between them. From germline, CDR1 is MGHRA and CDR2 YSYEKL. CDR3 length equals 14 residues. The CDR3 nucleotides read TGCGCCAGCAGCCGAGGGTCGAACACCGGGGAGCTGTTTTTT. Protein: CASSRGSNTGELFF.

The chain couples TRBV11-2 to TRBJ1-1; D uncertain. The germline V gene has CDR1 SGHAT and CDR2 FQNNGV. Trimming left V 5 bases short and J 1 base short, with 17 bases between. This CDR3 spans 16 amino acids. DNA of the CDR3: TGTGCCAGCAGCCCAGGCTGGGGTCTAACGAACACTGAAGCTTTCTTT. Translating it yields CASSPGWGLTNTEAFF.

This rearrangement joins TRBV4-3 to TRBJ2-2, with 14 nucleotides matching TRBD2. The CDR3 is made up of 19 amino acids. Trimming removed 1 base from V and 3 bases from J; junction bases left unmatched: 7. Germline V gene lookup returns CDR1 LGHNA and CDR2 YSLEER. CDR3 residues: CASSQVAGLAGVDTGELFF. CDR3 nucleotide sequence: TGCGCCAGCAGCCAAGTGGCGGGACTAGCGGGAGTCGACACCGGGGAGCTGTTTTTT.

The V call is TRBV7-2, the J call TRBJ1-2; D is ambiguous. V shed 6 bases and J shed 3 bases, with 17 bases lying between them. Germline V gene sequence: CDR1 SGHTA, CDR2 FQGNSA. CDR3 size: 15 residues. This CDR3 reads CASSRSGEGDYGYTF. In DNA, the CDR3 is TGTGCCAGCAGTCGGTCCGGGGAGGGAGACTATGGCTACACCTTC.

The genes are TRBV7-2 and TRBJ2-1; tentative D call: TRBD2 (5 bases). V was cut by 2 bases and J by 4 bases, with 15 bases left in between. This CDR3 region has 16 residues. Germline CDR1 is SGHTA and CDR2 is FQGNSA. The DNA of the CDR3 is TGTGCCAGCAGCTTATTGGGATCGAGAGGGTACAATGAGCAGTTCTTC. Its translation: CASSLLGSRGYNEQFF.

V gene TRBV27 combines with J gene TRBJ2-5, with 7 positions matching TRBD2. The CDR3 covers 15 residues. The germline V gene encodes CDR1 MNHEY and CDR2 SMNVEV (reference sequence). V lost 2 bases and J lost 5; bases outside the gene matches: 8. CDR3 protein: CASSLGGRAGETQYF. In DNA, the CDR3 is TGTGCCAGCAGTTTAGGGGGGAGGGCCGGGGAGACCCAGTACTTC.

V and J are TRBV10-2 and TRBJ1-2, with TRBD1 as a possible D gene (6 bases). V was cut by 6 bases and J by 8 bases, with 19 bases left in between. This CDR3 comprises 14 residues. Per germline, CDR1 WSHSY and CDR2 SAAADI. CDR3: CASSPVGGLRGYTF. The CDR3, as DNA: TGCGCCAGCAGCCCCGTGGGGGGGCTACGAGGCTACACCTTC.

The J gene is TRBJ1-2, the V gene TRBV28; maybe TRBD1 (5 bases). The germline V and J ends were trimmed by 7 bases and 8 bases, with 32 bases remaining between them. Germline V CDR1 and CDR2: MDHEN, SYDVKM. This CDR3 has 18 residues. In nucleotides, the CDR3 is TGTGCCAGCACCCTGGCCGTCTTTGTGGGGCCGGGGGTTTACGGCTACACCTTC. This translates into CASTLAVFVGPGVYGYTF.

The chain carries TRBV5-4 and TRBJ1-3; D possibly corresponds to TRBD1 (6 bases). This CDR3 comprises 15 residues. Germline V gives CDR1 SGHNT, CDR2 YYREEE (reference sequence). Trimming removed 5 bases at V and 0 bases at J, with 12 bases between. The CDR3 nucleotides are TGTGCCAGCAGTCTAGACAGGCGCTCTGGAAACACCATATATTTT. Its translation is CASSLDRRSGNTIYF.

The chain has TRBV6-6 and TRBJ2-2; D is unclear. The V and J ends lost 5 bases and 1 base respectively, with 8 bases between them. This CDR3 contains 14 residues. Germline V gene data show CDR1 as MNHNY and CDR2 as SVGAGI (reference sequence). CDR3 residues: CASSRAENTGELFF. Here the CDR3 DNA reads TGTGCCAGCAGTAGGGCGGAGAACACCGGGGAGCTGTTTTTT.

J is TRBJ1-5 and V is TRBV12-2. TRBV12-2 is reported as a pseudogene. The CDR3 runs to 17 residues. The CDR3 spells CASRLVCLEGSNQPQHF. The DNA for the CDR3 is TGTGCAAGTCGCTTAGTATGTCTGGAGGGGAGCAATCAGCCCCAGCATTTT.

This clone has only one observation. The chain joins TRBV7-2 to TRBJ2-1; 14 bases match TRBD2. V was pared by 3 bases and J by 9 bases, with 1 base of the junction left unmatched. The CDR3 totals 14 residues. CDR1 is SGHTA and CDR2 is FQGNSA in the germline V gene. The CDR3 sequence: CASSLGLAGAEQFF. The CDR3 DNA sequence: TGTGCCAGCAGCTTGGGACTAGCGGGAGCTGAGCAGTTCTTC. Full variable domain (missing parts from reference TRBV7-2 and TRBJ2-1): GAGVSQSPSNKVTEKGKDVELRCDPISGHTALYWYRQSLGQGLEFLIYFQGNSAPDKSGLPSDRFSAERTGGSVSTLTIQRTQQEDSAVYLCASSLGLAGAEQFFGPGTRLTVL.

The CDR3 bases are TGTGCCAGTAGCGAGACAGGACTAATTGGCTACACCTTC. Its protein product is CASSETGLIGYTF. The rearrangement joins TRBV19 to TRBJ1-2; possibly TRBD1 for D (6 bases). Per the germline V gene, CDR1 is LNHDA and CDR2 is SQIVND (reference sequence). Trimming cost V 6 bases and J 7 bases, with 15 bases left between them. The CDR3 has 13 amino acids.

The chain uses TRBV2 and TRBJ1-1, with a tentative D call TRBD1 (6 bases). The V and J ends lost 8 bases and 5 bases respectively, with 12 bases between them. The germline gives CDR1 SNHLY, CDR2 FYNNEI. The CDR3 spans 12 residues. The DNA for the CDR3 is TGTGCCAGCGGTCAGGGGCGGACTGAAGCTTTCTTT. Encoded protein: CASGQGRTEAFF.

The chain recombines TRBV7-2 with TRBJ1-1; 7 positions agree with TRBD1. The CDR3 is 14 amino acids. The ends lost 4 bases at V and 1 base at J; junction bases unmatched: 3. The germline gives CDR1 SGHTA, CDR2 FQGNSA. The CDR3 region is CASSSQGGNTEAFF. The CDR3 nucleotides read TGTGCCAGCAGCTCGCAGGGGGGGAACACTGAAGCTTTCTTT.

This clone appeared once. This sequence joins TRBV7-2 and TRBJ2-2; D possibly corresponds to TRBD2 (6 bases). Trimming stripped 4 bases from V and 6 bases from J, with 18 bases between. The germline V gene has CDR1 SGHTA and CDR2 FQGNSA. The CDR3 runs to 16 residues. CDR3 bases: TGTGCCAGCAGCTCTTGGAGGGTTGGGGGAGCCGGGGAGCTGTTTTTT. As protein: CASSSWRVGGAGELFF.

The chain links TRBV19 to TRBJ2-1; D uncertain. The CDR3 spans 11 residues. The V and J ends lost 4 bases and 9 bases respectively, with 7 bases between them. Germline V CDR1 and CDR2: LNHDA, SQIVND (reference sequence). CDR3 residues: CASSTRSEQFF. The CDR3 bases are TGTGCCAGTAGTACGCGTTCTGAGCAGTTCTTC.

The chain uses TRBV4-1 and TRBJ1-1; a weak D match, TRBD1 (5 bases). The germline V and J ends were trimmed by 2 bases and 1 base, with 11 bases remaining between them. Germline CDR1 MGHRA, CDR2 YSYEKL. There are 15 residues in the CDR3. The CDR3 DNA sequence: TGCGCCAGCAGCCAACCCAGGCAGGGGAACACTGAAGCTTTCTTT. Protein product: CASSQPRQGNTEAFF.

The chain carries TRBV18 and TRBJ2-7, with D hard to call. V lost 3 bases and J lost 1, with 7 bases in between. The CDR3 covers 13 residues. CDR1 and CDR2 (germline): KGHSH, LQKENI. The chain's CDR3 is CASSPPKSYEQYF. The CDR3 DNA follows: TGTGCCAGCTCACCTCCCAAATCCTACGAGCAGTACTTC.